This TCR beta chain came from a study of T cell responses to AZD1222 COVID-19 vaccine. Broader study findings: At study baseline, merely six AZD1222 recipients were seropositive. Donors, mostly white British, included more females; clonal diversity was possibly underestimated.

Profiling relied on immunoSEQ multiplex PCR, and the TCRdb table lists in-frame clones only, not all of them. The repertoire consists of fewer than 70,000 clones, with 75% to 90% occurring once and the leading ten covering about 6.3%. With respect to this clone: The antigen remains unidentified.

CDR3 size: 12 residues. Per the germline V gene, CDR1 is KGHSH and CDR2 is LQKENI. Here the sequenced sample was peripheral blood, taken 28 days after the second AZD1222 dose. The chain combines TRBV18 with TRBJ2-7, with D possibly matching TRBD1 (5 bases). The receptor was isolated from an adult who received the AZD1222 COVID-19 vaccine. DNA for the CDR3: TGTGAAAGGGGCGGTAGCTCCTACGAGCAGTACTTC. It encodes CERGGSSYEQYF.